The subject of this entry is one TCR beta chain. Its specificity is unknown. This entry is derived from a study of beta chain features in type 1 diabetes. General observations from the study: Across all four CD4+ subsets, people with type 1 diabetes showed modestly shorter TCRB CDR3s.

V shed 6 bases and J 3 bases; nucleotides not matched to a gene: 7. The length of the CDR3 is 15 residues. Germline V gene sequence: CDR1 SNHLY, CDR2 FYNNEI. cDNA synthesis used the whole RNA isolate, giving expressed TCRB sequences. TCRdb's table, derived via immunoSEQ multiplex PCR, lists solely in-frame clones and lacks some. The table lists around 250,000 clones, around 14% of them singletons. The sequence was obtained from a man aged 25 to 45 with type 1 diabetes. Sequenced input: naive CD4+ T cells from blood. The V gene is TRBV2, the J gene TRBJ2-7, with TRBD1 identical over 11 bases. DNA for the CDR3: TGTGCCAGCAGAGTGGGACAGGGGGAAATCTACGAGCAGTACTTC. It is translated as CASRVGQGEIYEQYF.